Shown below are 7 T cell receptor beta chains from a single sample sequenced in a study. TCRdb reprocessed the RT-PCR reads via MiXCR and lists one record per CDR3 protein. The table has about 680,000 distinct CDR3 sequences, about 14% seen once. The specimen was memory CD4+ T cells from blood. Every receptor here comes from a female donor in good health, serving as a healthy control.

There are many counts of this clonotype. The V and J genes are TRBV6-2 or TRBV6-3 and TRBJ2-1; 7 bases align to TRBD2. There are 15 residues in the CDR3. V trimming: 7 bases; J trimming: 1 base; junction bases outside the gene matches: 7. The germline V gene encodes CDR1 MNHEY and CDR2 SVGEGT. CDR3 bases: TGTGCCAGCAATTTAGGAGCGGGATCCTACAATGAGCAGTTCTTC. Protein product: CASNLGAGSYNEQFF.

There are a few counts of this clonotype. This chain links TRBV6-6 with TRBJ2-1; D gene ambiguous. Per the germline V gene, CDR1 is MNHNY and CDR2 is SVGAGI (reference sequence). Between the trimmed V and J ends, which lost 0 bases and 6 bases, there was a span of 9 bases. The CDR3 covers 14 residues. CDR3: CASSYSRESNEQFF. CDR3 DNA sequence: TGTGCCAGCAGTTACTCAAGGGAATCCAATGAGCAGTTCTTC.

This clonotype was counted between two and nine times. The chain is built from TRBV3-1 and TRBJ2-7; 8 bases agree with TRBD2. The CDR3 runs to 13 residues. Trimming at V came to 4 bases and at J to 6 bases, leaving 5 bases not matched to a gene. The germline V gene encodes CDR1 LGHDT and CDR2 YNNKEL (reference sequence). This chain's CDR3 is CASSPGLVLEQYF. The CDR3 DNA follows: TGTGCCAGCAGCCCGGGACTAGTGCTCGAGCAGTACTTC.

The V and J genes are TRBV19 and TRBJ1-5, with 12 bases aligning to TRBD1. In germline, CDR1 is LNHDA, CDR2 SQIVND (reference sequence). The CDR3 is 14 amino acids. Unmatched junction bases numbered 3, after V lost 5 bases and J lost 7 bases. The CDR3 here is CASSGTGGGQPQHF. In nucleotides, the CDR3 is TGTGCCAGTAGTGGGACAGGGGGCGGGCAGCCCCAGCATTTT. The complete variable domain, with remaining parts taken from reference TRBV19 and TRBJ1-5, reads DGGITQSPKYLFRKEGQNVTLSCEQNLNHDAMYWYRQDPGQGLRLIYYSQIVNDFQKGDIAEGYSVSREKKESFPLTVTSAQKNPTAFYLCASSGTGGGQPQHFGDGTRLSIL.

This clonotype was counted between two and nine times. The chain joins TRBV18 to TRBJ2-3; D not certain. Trimming left V 5 bases short and J 3 bases short, with 24 bases between. Germline loops: CDR1 KGHSH, CDR2 LQKENI. The CDR3 length is 18 residues. The CDR3 bases are TGTGCCAGCTCATGGGGTCGGACGACGGGTCCCGGGACAGATACGCAGTATTTT. Encoded protein: CASSWGRTTGPGTDTQYF.

This clonotype has a count of ten or more. This chain joins TRBV4-2 and TRBJ1-2; D is perhaps TRBD1 (5 bases). The germline gives CDR1 LGHNA, CDR2 YNFKEQ. CDR3 length: 15 amino acids. The V end lost 4 bases, the J end lost 4 bases, and 16 bases lay between the germline ends. CDR3 DNA sequence: TGTGCCAGCAGCCGCGTCCGGGACGGGTCCTATGGCTACACCTTC. It encodes CASSRVRDGSYGYTF.

The chain links TRBV4-1 to TRBJ1-4; no firm D call. CDR1 and CDR2 (germline): MGHRA, YSYEKL. V lost 2 bases, J lost 3 bases, and 19 bases lay in between. CDR3 length: 18 residues. The CDR3 region is CASSQPGRERRANEKLFF. CDR3 DNA sequence: TGCGCCAGCAGCCAACCTGGACGGGAGAGAAGGGCTAATGAAAAACTGTTTTTT.